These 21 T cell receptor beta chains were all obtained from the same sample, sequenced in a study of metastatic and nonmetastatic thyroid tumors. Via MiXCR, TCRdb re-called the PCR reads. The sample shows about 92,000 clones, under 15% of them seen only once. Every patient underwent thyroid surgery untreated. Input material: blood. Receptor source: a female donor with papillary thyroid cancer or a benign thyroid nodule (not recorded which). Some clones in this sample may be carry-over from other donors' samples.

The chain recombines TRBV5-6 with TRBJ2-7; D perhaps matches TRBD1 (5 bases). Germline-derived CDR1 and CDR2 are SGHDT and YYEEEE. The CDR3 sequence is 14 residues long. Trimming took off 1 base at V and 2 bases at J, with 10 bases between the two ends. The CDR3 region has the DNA TGTGCCAGCAGCTTGCCAGGGTCCCCCTACGAGCAGTACTTC. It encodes CASSLPGSPYEQYF.

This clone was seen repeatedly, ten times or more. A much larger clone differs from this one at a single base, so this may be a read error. This chain's CDR3 is CASSPPGTRGEKLLF. The CDR3 nucleotides read TGTGCCAGCTCTCCCCCCGGGACTAGGGGTGAAAAACTGCTTTTT. This chain links TRBV27 with TRBJ1-4; tentatively, D is TRBD1 (5 bases). The CDR3 loop spans 15 amino acids. Germline V gene data show CDR1 as MNHEY and CDR2 as SMNVEV (reference sequence).

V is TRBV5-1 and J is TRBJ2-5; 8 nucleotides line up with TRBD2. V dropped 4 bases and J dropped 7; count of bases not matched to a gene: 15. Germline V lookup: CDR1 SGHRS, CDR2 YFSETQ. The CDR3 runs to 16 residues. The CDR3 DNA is TGCGCCAGCAGCCCTGAAGCGGGGGACGTAGGGGGGACCCAGTACTTC. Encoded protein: CASSPEAGDVGGTQYF.

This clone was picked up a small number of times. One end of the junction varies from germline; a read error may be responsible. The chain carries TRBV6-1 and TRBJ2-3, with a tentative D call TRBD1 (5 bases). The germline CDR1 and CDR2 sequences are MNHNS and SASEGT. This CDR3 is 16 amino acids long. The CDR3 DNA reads TGTGCCAGCAGTGAAGCGACAGTGGGCCGCACATATACGCAGTATTTT. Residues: CASSEATVGRTYTQYF.

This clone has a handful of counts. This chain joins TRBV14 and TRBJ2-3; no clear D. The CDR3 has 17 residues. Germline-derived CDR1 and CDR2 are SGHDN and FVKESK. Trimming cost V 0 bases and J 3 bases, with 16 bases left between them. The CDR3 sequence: CASSQEEVFARTDTQYF. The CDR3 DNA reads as TGTGCCAGCAGCCAAGAAGAGGTTTTCGCCCGGACAGATACGCAGTATTTT.

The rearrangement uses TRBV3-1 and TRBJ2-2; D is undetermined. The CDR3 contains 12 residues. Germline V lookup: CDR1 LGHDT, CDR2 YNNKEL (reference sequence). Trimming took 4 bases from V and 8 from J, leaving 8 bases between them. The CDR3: CASSRRTGELFF. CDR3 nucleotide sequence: TGTGCCAGCAGCCGTCGGACGGGGGAGCTGTTTTTT. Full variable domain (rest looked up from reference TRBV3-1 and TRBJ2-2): DTAVSQTPKYLVTQMGNDKSIKCEQNLGHDTMYWYKQDSKKFLKIMFSYNNKELIINETVPNRFSPKSPDKAHLNLHINSLELGDSAVYFCASSRRTGELFFGEGSRLTVL.

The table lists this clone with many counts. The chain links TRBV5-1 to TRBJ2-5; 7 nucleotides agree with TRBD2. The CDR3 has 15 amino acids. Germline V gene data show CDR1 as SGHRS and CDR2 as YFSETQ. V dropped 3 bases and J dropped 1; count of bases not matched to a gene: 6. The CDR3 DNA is TGCGCCAGCAGCTGGGCCGGGAGGCCCCAAGAGACCCAGTACTTC. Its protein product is CASSWAGRPQETQYF.

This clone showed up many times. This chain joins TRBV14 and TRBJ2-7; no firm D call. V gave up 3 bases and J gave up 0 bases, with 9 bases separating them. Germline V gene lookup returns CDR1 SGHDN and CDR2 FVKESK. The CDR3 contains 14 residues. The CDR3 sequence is CASSHGSYSYEQYF. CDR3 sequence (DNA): TGTGCCAGCAGCCATGGATCCTACTCCTACGAGCAGTACTTC.

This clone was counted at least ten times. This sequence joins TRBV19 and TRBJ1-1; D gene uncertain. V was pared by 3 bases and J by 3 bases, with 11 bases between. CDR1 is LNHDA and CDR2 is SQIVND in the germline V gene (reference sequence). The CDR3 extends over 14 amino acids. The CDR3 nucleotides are TGTGCCAGTAGTATTGAGGGAAGGGACACTGAAGCTTTCTTT. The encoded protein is CASSIEGRDTEAFF.

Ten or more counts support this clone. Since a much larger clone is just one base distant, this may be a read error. CDR3 sequence: CAWSVQGDSLGGYTF. The DNA of the CDR3 is TGTGCCTGGAGTGTACAGGGGGACTCACTCGGCGGCTACACCTTC. The V call is TRBV30, the J call TRBJ1-2; 8 bases align to TRBD1. V gave up 0 bases and J gave up 8 bases; unmatched junction bases: 11. The CDR3 runs to 15 residues. Germline lookup yields CDR1 GTSNPN and CDR2 SVGIG (reference sequence).

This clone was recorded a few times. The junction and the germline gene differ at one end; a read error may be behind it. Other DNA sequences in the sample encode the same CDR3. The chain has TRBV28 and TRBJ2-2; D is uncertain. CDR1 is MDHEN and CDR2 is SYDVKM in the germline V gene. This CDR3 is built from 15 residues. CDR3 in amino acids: CAVYSRRGNTGELFF. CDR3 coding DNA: TGCGCCGTATACTCAAGGAGAGGTAACACCGGGGAGCTGTTTTTT.

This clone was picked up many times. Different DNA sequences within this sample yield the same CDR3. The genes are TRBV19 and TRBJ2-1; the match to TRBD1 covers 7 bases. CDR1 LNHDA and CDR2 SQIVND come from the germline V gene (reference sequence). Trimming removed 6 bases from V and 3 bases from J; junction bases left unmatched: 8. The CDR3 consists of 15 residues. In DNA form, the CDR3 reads TGTGCCAGTAGGGTGGGAGACAGGGACTACAATGAGCAGTTCTTC. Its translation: CASRVGDRDYNEQFF.

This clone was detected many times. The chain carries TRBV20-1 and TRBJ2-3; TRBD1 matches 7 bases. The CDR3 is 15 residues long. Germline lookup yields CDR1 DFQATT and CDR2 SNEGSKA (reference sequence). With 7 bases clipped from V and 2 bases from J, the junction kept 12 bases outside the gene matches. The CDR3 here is CSVPLQGVSTDTQYF. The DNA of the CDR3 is TGCAGTGTTCCTCTCCAGGGGGTGTCCACAGATACGCAGTATTTT.

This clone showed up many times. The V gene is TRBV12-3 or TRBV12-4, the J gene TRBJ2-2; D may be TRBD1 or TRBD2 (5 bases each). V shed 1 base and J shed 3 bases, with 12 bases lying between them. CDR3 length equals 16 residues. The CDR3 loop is CASSLDAGTDTGELFF. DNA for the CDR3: TGTGCCAGCAGTTTAGATGCAGGGACGGACACCGGGGAGCTGTTTTTT.

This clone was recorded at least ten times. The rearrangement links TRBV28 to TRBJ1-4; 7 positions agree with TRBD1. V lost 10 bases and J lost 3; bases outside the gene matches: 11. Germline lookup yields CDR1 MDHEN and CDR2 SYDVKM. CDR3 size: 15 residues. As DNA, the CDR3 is TGTGCCACCCAGGGGGGGGATCGGGCTAATGAAAAACTGTTTTTT. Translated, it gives CATQGGDRANEKLFF. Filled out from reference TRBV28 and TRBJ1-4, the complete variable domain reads DVKVTQSSRYLVKRTGEKVFLECVQDMDHENMFWYRQDPGLGLRLIYFSYDVKMKEKGDIPEGYSVSREKKERFSLILESASTNQTSMYLCATQGGDRANEKLFFGSGTQLSVL.

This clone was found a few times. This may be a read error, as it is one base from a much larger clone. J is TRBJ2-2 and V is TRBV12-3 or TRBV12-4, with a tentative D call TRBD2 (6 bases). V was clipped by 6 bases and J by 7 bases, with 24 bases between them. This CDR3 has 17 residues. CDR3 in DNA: TGTGCCAGCAGACCCGCCGGAGGGCAGTGTAAAGGCGGGGAGCTGTTTTTT. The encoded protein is CASRPAGGQCKGGELFF.

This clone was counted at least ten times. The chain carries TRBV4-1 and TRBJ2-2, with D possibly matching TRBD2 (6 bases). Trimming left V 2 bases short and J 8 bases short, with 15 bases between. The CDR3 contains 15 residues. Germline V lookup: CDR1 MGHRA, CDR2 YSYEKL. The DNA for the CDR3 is TGCGCCAGCAGCCAAAAAACTCCAGGAGGGGGGGAGCTGTTTTTT. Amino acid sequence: CASSQKTPGGGELFF.

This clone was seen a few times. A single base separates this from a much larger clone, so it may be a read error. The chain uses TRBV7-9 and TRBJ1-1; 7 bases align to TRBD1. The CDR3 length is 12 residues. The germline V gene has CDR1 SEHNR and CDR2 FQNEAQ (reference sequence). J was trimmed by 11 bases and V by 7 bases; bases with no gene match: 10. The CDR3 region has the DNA TGTGCCAGCAACTTGGCAGGGGGGCGGGCTTTCTTT. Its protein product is CASNLAGGRAFF.

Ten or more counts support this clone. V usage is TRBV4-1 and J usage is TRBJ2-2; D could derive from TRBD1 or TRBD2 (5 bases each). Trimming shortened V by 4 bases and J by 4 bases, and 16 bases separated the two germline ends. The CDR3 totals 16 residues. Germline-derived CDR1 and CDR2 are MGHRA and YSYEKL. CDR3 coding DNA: TGCGCCAGCAGCCGCCCGGGACGCGAACGCACCGGGGAGCTGTTTTTT. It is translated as CASSRPGRERTGELFF.

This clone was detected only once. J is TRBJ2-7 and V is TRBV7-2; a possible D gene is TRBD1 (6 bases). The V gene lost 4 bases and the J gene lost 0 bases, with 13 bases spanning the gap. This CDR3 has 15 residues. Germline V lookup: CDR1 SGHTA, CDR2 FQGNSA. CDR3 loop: CASSSDRFSSYEQYF. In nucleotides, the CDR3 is TGTGCCAGCAGCTCAGACAGGTTCAGCTCCTACGAGCAGTACTTC.

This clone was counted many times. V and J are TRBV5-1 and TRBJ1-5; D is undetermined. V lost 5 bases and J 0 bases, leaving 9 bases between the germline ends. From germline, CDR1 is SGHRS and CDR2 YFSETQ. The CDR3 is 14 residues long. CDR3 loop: CASSEDGSNQPQHF. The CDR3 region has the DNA TGCGCCAGCAGTGAGGACGGTAGCAATCAGCCCCAGCATTTT.